This T cell receptor (beta chain) was profiled in a study of blood T cell repertoires in COVID-19. Generated by immunoSEQ multiplex PCR, the TCRdb table keeps only in-frame clones and is missing some. The data hold tens of thousands of clones, with approximately 89% observed a single time. Germline CDR1 and CDR2: SGHAT and FQNNGV. This CDR3 contains 13 residues. The V gene lost 7 bases and the J gene lost 2 bases, with 12 bases spanning the gap. The chain uses TRBV11-2 and TRBJ2-7, with D tentatively TRBD1 (5 bases). This clonotype originated in a man older than 75 with active or convalescent COVID-19. Specimen: peripheral blood. This CDR3 is CASNRQGAYEQYF. CDR3 sequence (DNA): TGTGCCAGCAATAGGCAGGGCGCCTACGAGCAGTACTTC.